This TCR beta chain was captured in a study of T cell clones after liver transplantation. Study-wide background: Post-transplant blood was tracked for graft-donor-reactive T cell clones identified in a pre-transplant mixed lymphocyte reaction. Study-level results: A larger donor-reactive than third-party decline suggested partial antigen-specific deletion.

On this clone: Its target is not known.

V shed 8 bases, J shed 8 bases, and the junction held 3 bases outside the gene matches. This CDR3 region has 11 residues. The germline gives CDR1 ENHRY, CDR2 SYGVKD. Using immunoSEQ multiplex PCR, the repertoire was profiled, and TCRdb retains in-frame clones only, with some absent. The data contain about 78,000 clones, under 90% of them seen just once; the ten biggest clones take up roughly 0.6%. Source: CD4+ T cells from blood, taken before liver transplant. The rearrangement links TRBV10-3 to TRBJ2-1; 7 positions agree with TRBD2. This receptor was taken from a human donor who received a liver transplant. Here the CDR3 reads CAIGTKDEQFF. CDR3 sequence (DNA): TGTGCCATCGGGACTAAAGATGAGCAGTTCTTC.